What follows are 9 T cell receptor beta chains derived from one specimen sequenced in a study of cytomegalovirus exposure and HLA in healthy donors. With 60 Vbeta and 13 Jbeta primers, the PCR was carried out. Only in-frame clones appear in the TCRdb table, and some are missing; sequencing was by immunoSEQ multiplex PCR. The sample lists some 190,000 clones, roughly 80% occurring once. Sequencing used PBMCs. The source of these receptors is a man between 40 and 49 years old in good health and CMV-seronegative.

This chain uses TRBV18 with TRBJ1-2, with D hard to call. The CDR3 is made up of 14 amino acids. Germline V lookup: CDR1 KGHSH, CDR2 LQKENI. Trimming removed 3 bases from V and 8 bases from J, with 16 bases in between. The DNA for the CDR3 is TGTGCCAGCTCACCGGTACATGCCTCGGGAGGCTACACCTTC. This sequence encodes CASSPVHASGGYTF.

The rearrangement links TRBV5-8 to TRBJ2-5, with TRBD1 as a possible D gene (6 bases). V was clipped by 0 bases and J by 5 bases, with 14 bases between them. CDR3 length equals 15 residues. Germline V gene sequence: CDR1 SGHTS, CDR2 YDEGEE. The CDR3 sequence: CASSLAGAVVETQYF. The CDR3 DNA is TGTGCCAGCAGCTTGGCAGGGGCCGTGGTGGAGACCCAGTACTTC.

The genes are TRBV29-1 and TRBJ2-1; 8 bases line up with TRBD1. V dropped 3 bases and J dropped 6; count of bases not matched to a gene: 7. There are 14 residues in the CDR3. Germline assignment: CDR1 SQVTM and CDR2 ANQGSEA. The DNA for the CDR3 is TGCAGCGTTGAGACGGACAGGGCCCTCAATGAGCAGTTCTTC. Translation gives CSVETDRALNEQFF.

The chain joins TRBV4-3 to TRBJ2-2; 7 bases line up with TRBD2. CDR1 is LGHNA, CDR2 YSLEER, per germline. The CDR3 is 15 amino acids. The V segment lost 4 bases and the J segment 5 bases; nucleotides outside the gene matches: 7. The CDR3 spells CASSLRFGRTGELFF. In DNA form, the CDR3 reads TGCGCCAGCAGCCTGCGCTTCGGGAGGACCGGGGAGCTGTTTTTT.

This chain links TRBV11-3 with TRBJ2-2; TRBD2 aligns across 8 bases. This CDR3 is built from 16 residues. Per the germline V gene, CDR1 is SGHNT and CDR2 is YENEEA. Trimming at V came to 5 bases and at J to 1 base, leaving 6 bases not matched to a gene. This CDR3 is CASSPTSGQNTGELFF. The DNA for the CDR3 is TGTGCCAGCAGCCCTACTAGCGGCCAGAACACCGGGGAGCTGTTTTTT.

The chain is built from TRBV28 and TRBJ1-2; 9 bases fit TRBD1. Germline loops: CDR1 MDHEN, CDR2 SYDVKM. Trimming removed 5 bases from V and 7 bases from J; junction bases left unmatched: 14. The CDR3 loop spans 16 amino acids. CDR3 coding DNA: TGTGCCAGCAGTCCAAGGGGACAGGGAGCTTTCGGTGGCTACACCTTC. This encodes CASSPRGQGAFGGYTF.

The chain is built from TRBV18 and TRBJ1-1; 7 positions match TRBD1. The CDR3 covers 14 residues. Germline V gene sequence: CDR1 KGHSH, CDR2 LQKENI. J was trimmed by 4 bases and V by 5 bases; bases with no gene match: 7. This CDR3 is CASSSGQRITEAFF. The DNA of the CDR3 is TGTGCCAGCTCATCGGGACAGAGAATCACTGAAGCTTTCTTT.

This chain connects TRBV10-3 to TRBJ1-6; D unclear. Germline values: CDR1 ENHRY, CDR2 SYGVKD. V was pared by 2 bases and J by 4 bases, with 6 bases between. This CDR3 is 14 amino acids long. The DNA of the CDR3 is TGTGCCATCAGTGAGCGGGAGTATAATTCACCCCTCCACTTT. It yields the protein CAISEREYNSPLHF.

The chain employs TRBV5-1 and TRBJ2-7, with D possibly being TRBD1 (6 bases). The CDR3 spans 15 residues. From germline, CDR1 is SGHRS and CDR2 YFSETQ. The V gene lost 2 bases and the J gene lost 1 base, with 13 bases spanning the gap. CDR3 residues: CASSLQGLGSYEQYF. In nucleotides, the CDR3 is TGCGCCAGCAGCTTACAGGGCTTGGGATCCTACGAGCAGTACTTC.